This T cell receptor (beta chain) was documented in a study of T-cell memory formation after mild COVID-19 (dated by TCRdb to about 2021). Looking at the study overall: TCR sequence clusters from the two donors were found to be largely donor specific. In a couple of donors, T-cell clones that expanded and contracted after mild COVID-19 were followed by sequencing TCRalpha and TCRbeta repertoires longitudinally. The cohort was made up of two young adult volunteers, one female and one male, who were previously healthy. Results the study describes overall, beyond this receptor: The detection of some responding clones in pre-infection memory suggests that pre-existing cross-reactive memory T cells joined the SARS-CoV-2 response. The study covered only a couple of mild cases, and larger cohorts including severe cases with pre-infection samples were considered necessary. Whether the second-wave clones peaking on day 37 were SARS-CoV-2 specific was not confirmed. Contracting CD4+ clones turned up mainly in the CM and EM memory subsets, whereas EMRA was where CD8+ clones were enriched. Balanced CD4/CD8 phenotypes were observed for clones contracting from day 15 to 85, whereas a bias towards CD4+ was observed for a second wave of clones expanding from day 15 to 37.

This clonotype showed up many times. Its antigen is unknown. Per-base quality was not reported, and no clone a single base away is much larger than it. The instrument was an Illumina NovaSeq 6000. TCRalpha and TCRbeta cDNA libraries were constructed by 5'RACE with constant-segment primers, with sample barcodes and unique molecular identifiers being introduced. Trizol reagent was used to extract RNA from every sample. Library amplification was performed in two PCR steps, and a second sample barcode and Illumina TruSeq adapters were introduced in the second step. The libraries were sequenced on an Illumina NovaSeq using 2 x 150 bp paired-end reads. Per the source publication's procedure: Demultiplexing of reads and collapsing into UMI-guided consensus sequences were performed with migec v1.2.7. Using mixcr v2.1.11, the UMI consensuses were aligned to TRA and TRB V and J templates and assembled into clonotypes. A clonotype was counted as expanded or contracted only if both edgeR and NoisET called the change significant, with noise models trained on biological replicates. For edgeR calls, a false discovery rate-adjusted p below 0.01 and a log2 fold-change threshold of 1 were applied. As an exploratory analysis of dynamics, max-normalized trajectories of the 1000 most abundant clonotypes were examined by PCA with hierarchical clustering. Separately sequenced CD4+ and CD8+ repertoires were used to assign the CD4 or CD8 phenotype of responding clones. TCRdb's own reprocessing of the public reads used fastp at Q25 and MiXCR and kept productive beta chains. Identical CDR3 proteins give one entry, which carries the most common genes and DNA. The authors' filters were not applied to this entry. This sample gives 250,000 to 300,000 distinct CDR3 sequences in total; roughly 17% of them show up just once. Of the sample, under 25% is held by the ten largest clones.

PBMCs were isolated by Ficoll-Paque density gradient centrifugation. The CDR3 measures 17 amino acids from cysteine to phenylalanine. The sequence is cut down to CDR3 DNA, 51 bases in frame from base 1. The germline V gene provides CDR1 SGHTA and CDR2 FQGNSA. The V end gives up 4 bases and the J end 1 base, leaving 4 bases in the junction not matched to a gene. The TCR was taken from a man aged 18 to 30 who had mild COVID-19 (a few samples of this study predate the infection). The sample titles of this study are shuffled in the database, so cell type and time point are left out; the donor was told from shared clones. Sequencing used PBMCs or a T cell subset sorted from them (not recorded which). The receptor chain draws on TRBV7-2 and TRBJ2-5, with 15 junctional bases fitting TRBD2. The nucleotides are TGTGCCAGCAGCTCAGGGACTAGCGGGGGGACCCAAGAGACCCAGTACTTC. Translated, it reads CASSSGTSGGTQETQYF.